One sample yielded the 23 T cell receptor beta chains listed below, sequenced in a study of human T cells and chemical hapten exposure. TCRdb used MiXCR to reprocess the RACE reads, holding one entry per CDR3 protein. The data hold about 380,000 distinct CDR3 sequences, with approximately 5% observed a single time. The time point is: patch test 1, 2 weeks after DPC sensitization. Treatment of the sample: therapeutic diphenylcyclopropenone sensitization with weekly scalp DPC. The sequences come from whole blood, collected in connection with sensitization to the hapten diphenylcyclopropenone (DPC). The receptors originated from a woman aged 45-65 years with alopecia areata. Some clones in this sample may be carry-over from other donors' samples.

The sample holds many counts of this clonotype. The V gene is TRBV5-4, the J gene TRBJ2-5; tentatively, D is TRBD2 (5 bases). The CDR3 runs 13 residues. The ends were cut back, 4 bases at V and 5 bases at J, with 12 bases in the middle. Germline lookup yields CDR1 SGHNT and CDR2 YYREEE (reference sequence). The CDR3 coding sequence is TGTGCCAGCAGCGCTGGACTCTCCGAGACCCAGTACTTC. This codes for CASSAGLSETQYF.

This clonotype occurred many times. The chain employs TRBV27 and TRBJ1-6; D not resolved. Germline V gene lookup returns CDR1 MNHEY and CDR2 SMNVEV (reference sequence). This CDR3 spans 17 amino acids. Trimming took off 2 bases at V and 2 bases at J, with 13 bases between the two ends. DNA for the CDR3: TGTGCCAGCAGTTTAAGTGGCAGGAGGACCTATAATTCACCCCTCCACTTT. Encoded protein: CASSLSGRRTYNSPLHF.

This clonotype was recorded at least ten times. The V call is TRBV5-4, the J call TRBJ1-1; 7 nucleotides match TRBD1. The CDR3 consists of 16 residues. Germline assignment: CDR1 SGHNT and CDR2 YYREEE (reference sequence). Trimming at V came to 4 bases and at J to 3 bases, leaving 12 bases not matched to a gene. The CDR3 DNA sequence: TGTGCCAGCAGCCATGGACAGGCCTTTAGGGACACTGAAGCTTTCTTT. The encoded protein is CASSHGQAFRDTEAFF.

This clonotype has ten or more counts. The chain employs TRBV7-8 and TRBJ2-1; 10 nucleotides line up with TRBD2. The CDR3 loop spans 15 amino acids. The V gene's germline CDR1 is SGHVS and CDR2 FQNEAQ. Germline trimming cut 1 base from V and 8 bases from J; bases unmatched to any gene: 5. This chain's CDR3 is CASSLVTSGTHEQFF. The CDR3, as DNA: TGTGCCAGCAGCTTAGTTACTAGCGGGACTCATGAGCAGTTCTTC.

The chain joins TRBV5-1 to TRBJ2-1, with 8 positions matching TRBD1. This CDR3 has 16 amino acids. Trimming removed 0 bases from V and 3 bases from J; junction bases left unmatched: 5. Germline CDR1 is SGHRS and CDR2 is YFSETQ. CDR3 coding DNA: TGCGCCAGCAGCTTGGGGGACAGGAACCGCTACAATGAGCAGTTCTTC. This translates into CASSLGDRNRYNEQFF.

This clonotype was recorded many times. The V and J genes are TRBV20-1 and TRBJ1-5, with 8 positions matching TRBD1. Germline CDR1 reads DFQATT; CDR2 reads SNEGSKA (reference sequence). The CDR3 has 12 residues. The V gene end was trimmed by 6 bases and the J gene end by 9 bases; junction bases not matched to a gene: 7. The DNA for the CDR3 is TGCAGTGCCACGGACAGGGAAGGGCCCCAGCATTTT. Amino acids: CSATDREGPQHF.

This clonotype has at least ten counts. The gene calls are TRBV4-3 and TRBJ2-7; tentative D call: TRBD2 (5 bases). The CDR3 runs 16 residues. Trimming took off 3 bases at V and 1 base at J, with 16 bases between the two ends. Germline CDR1 LGHNA, CDR2 YSLEER. CDR3 sequence: CASSQNRISGSYEQYF. The CDR3, as DNA: TGCGCCAGCAGCCAGAATAGAATATCGGGGTCCTACGAGCAGTACTTC.

This clonotype was picked up many times. V and J are TRBV6-5 and TRBJ1-2; no definite D call. CDR3 size: 15 residues. V lost 6 bases and J lost 4, with 18 bases in between. Germline V lookup: CDR1 MNHEY, CDR2 SVGAGI. This CDR3 reads CASSLSPQISYGYTF. CDR3 DNA: TGTGCCAGCAGCCTCTCGCCCCAGATTTCCTATGGCTACACCTTC.

In its sample, this clonotype was seen a few times. DNA for the CDR3: TGTGCCAGCATTACGGGAGCCAGCGGGTTACGAGAGCAGTACTTC. It translates to CASITGASGLREQYF. V gene TRBV6-2 or TRBV6-3 combines with J gene TRBJ2-7, with TRBD2 as a possible D gene (6 bases). CDR1 and CDR2 (germline): MNHEY, SVGEGT. V lost 7 bases and J lost 7, with 23 bases in between. CDR3 length: 15 residues.

This clonotype was detected many times. This chain's CDR3 is CASSGAGMNTGELFF. The CDR3 coding sequence is TGTGCCAGCAGTGGGGCGGGGATGAACACCGGGGAGCTGTTTTTT. The chain is built from TRBV2 and TRBJ2-2; TRBD2 is a possible D gene (6 bases). The V gene's germline CDR1 is SNHLY and CDR2 FYNNEI. V gave up 4 bases and J gave up 1 base, with 10 bases separating them. This CDR3 region has 15 residues.

This clonotype was counted only a few times. The chain has TRBV29-1 and TRBJ2-1; 12 nucleotides match TRBD2. The CDR3 sequence is 13 residues long. V lost 7 bases to trimming and J lost 9 bases; unmatched junction nucleotides: 7. Germline loops: CDR1 SQVTM, CDR2 ANQGSEA. Written as DNA, the CDR3 is TGCAGCGGACTAGCGGGAGTATTAGGTGAGCAGTTCTTC. Translating gives CSGLAGVLGEQFF.

The V gene is TRBV21-1, the J gene TRBJ2-3; the table's D gene call, TRBD2, was not cross checked with the DNA. TRBV21-1 is annotated as a pseudogene. The CDR3 covers 17 residues. The CDR3 sequence is CASSKGPTSGKADTQYF. Here the CDR3 DNA reads TGTGCCAGCAGCAAAGGCCCCACTAGCGGGAAAGCGGATACGCAGTATTTT.

This clonotype was recorded a few times. The chain has TRBV3-1 and TRBJ2-3, with D possibly TRBD1 on 6 matching bases. Trimming shortened V by 4 bases and J by 3 bases, and 14 bases separated the two germline ends. The CDR3 sequence is 15 residues long. Germline V gene lookup returns CDR1 LGHDT and CDR2 YNNKEL (reference sequence). CDR3 nucleotide sequence: TGTGCCAGCAGCCGAGACATTACAGGGACAGATACGCAGTATTTT. This gives the protein CASSRDITGTDTQYF.

This clonotype was seen many times. The chain combines TRBV18 with TRBJ1-3; no clear D gene. The V end lost 3 bases, the J end lost 4 bases, and 16 bases lay between the germline ends. The length of the CDR3 is 16 residues. The germline V gene encodes CDR1 KGHSH and CDR2 LQKENI. The CDR3 region has the DNA TGTGCCAGCTCACCTTTACAATCCGGCGGGGGAAACACCATATATTTT. Protein sequence: CASSPLQSGGGNTIYF.

The chain has TRBV6-5 and TRBJ2-7, with TRBD2 matching over 13 bases. J gave up 5 bases and V 3 bases, and 7 bases lay outside the gene matches. The CDR3 extends over 16 amino acids. Germline loops: CDR1 MNHEY, CDR2 SVGAGI. Here the CDR3 DNA reads TGTGCCAGCAGTTATACCGGGACTAGCGGGGTAGACGAGCAGTACTTC. Amino acid sequence: CASSYTGTSGVDEQYF.

This clonotype was seen ten or more times. The rearrangement uses TRBV12-3 or TRBV12-4 and TRBJ1-4; 7 bases agree with TRBD1. The CDR3 loop spans 13 amino acids. Unmatched junction bases numbered 6, after V lost 6 bases and J lost 8 bases. The CDR3 region has the DNA TGTGCCAGCAGGCCCCGGACAGGCGAAAAACTGTTTTTT. Amino acid sequence: CASRPRTGEKLFF.

This clonotype was seen ten or more times. V gene TRBV12-3 or TRBV12-4 combines with J gene TRBJ1-2, with D tentatively TRBD1 (5 bases). V lost 3 bases, J lost 3 bases, and 14 bases lay in between. This CDR3 spans 15 amino acids. The CDR3 bases are TGTGCCAGCAGTTTTGGCAGGGAATGGGACTATGGCTACACCTTC. The encoded protein is CASSFGREWDYGYTF.

This clonotype was recorded many times. This rearrangement joins TRBV5-1 to TRBJ2-7; D is tentatively TRBD1 or TRBD2 (5 bases each). Germline loops: CDR1 SGHRS, CDR2 YFSETQ. With 4 bases removed from V and 3 bases from J, the gap between germline ends came to 14 bases. This CDR3 region has 14 residues. CDR3 protein: CASSQGPGGYEQYF. For the CDR3, the DNA is TGCGCCAGCAGCCAGGGACCCGGCGGCTACGAGCAGTACTTC.

This clonotype was counted many times. The CDR3 loop reads CSARDLAAGGTGELFF. The CDR3 coding sequence is TGCAGTGCTAGAGATCTTGCGGCGGGAGGTACCGGGGAGCTGTTTTTT. V gene TRBV20-1 combines with J gene TRBJ2-2, with 8 nucleotides matching TRBD2. The junction had 8 bases not matched to a gene; V was cut back by 0 bases and J by 5 bases. This CDR3 region has 16 residues. Germline V CDR1 and CDR2: DFQATT, SNEGSKA (reference sequence).

The V call is TRBV5-4, the J call TRBJ1-2, with a weak D call TRBD1 (5 bases). Per the germline V gene, CDR1 is SGHNT and CDR2 is YYREEE (reference sequence). CDR3 length equals 14 residues. V lost 4 bases and J lost 0, with 10 bases in between. The CDR3 is CASSPGTSNYGYTF. The DNA of the CDR3 is TGTGCCAGCAGCCCTGGGACCTCTAACTATGGCTACACCTTC. Full variable domain (rest looked up from reference TRBV5-4 and TRBJ1-2): ETGVTQSPTHLIKTRGQQVTLRCSSQSGHNTVSWYQQALGQGPQFIFQYYREEENGRGNFPPRFSGLQFPNYSSELNVNALELDDSALYLCASSPGTSNYGYTFGSGTRLTVV.

This clonotype was observed many times. The V call is TRBV12-3 or TRBV12-4, the J call TRBJ1-2; D uncertain. Deletions cut 5 bases from V and 2 bases from J, with 12 bases between. The CDR3 contains 14 residues. CDR3: CASSPQRVNYGYTF. The CDR3 nucleotides read TGTGCCAGCAGTCCGCAGAGGGTAAACTATGGCTACACCTTC.

This clonotype was found many times. This rearrangement joins TRBV7-9 to TRBJ2-1; TRBD1 might be the D (6 bases). In germline, CDR1 is SEHNR, CDR2 FQNEAQ (reference sequence). V was cut by 4 bases and J by 5 bases, with 12 bases left in between. The CDR3 covers 14 residues. The CDR3 coding sequence is TGTGCCAGCAGCTACCCACAGGGCCACAATGAGCAGTTCTTC. It translates to CASSYPQGHNEQFF.

This clonotype was found many times. The V gene is TRBV11-3, the J gene TRBJ2-7, with 11 bases aligning to TRBD1. This CDR3 region has 15 residues. J gave up 6 bases and V 5 bases, and 9 bases lay outside the gene matches. Per the germline V gene, CDR1 is SGHNT and CDR2 is YENEEA. The CDR3: CASSPNGQGAGEQYF. The CDR3 DNA sequence: TGTGCCAGCAGCCCCAACGGACAGGGGGCGGGCGAGCAGTACTTC.